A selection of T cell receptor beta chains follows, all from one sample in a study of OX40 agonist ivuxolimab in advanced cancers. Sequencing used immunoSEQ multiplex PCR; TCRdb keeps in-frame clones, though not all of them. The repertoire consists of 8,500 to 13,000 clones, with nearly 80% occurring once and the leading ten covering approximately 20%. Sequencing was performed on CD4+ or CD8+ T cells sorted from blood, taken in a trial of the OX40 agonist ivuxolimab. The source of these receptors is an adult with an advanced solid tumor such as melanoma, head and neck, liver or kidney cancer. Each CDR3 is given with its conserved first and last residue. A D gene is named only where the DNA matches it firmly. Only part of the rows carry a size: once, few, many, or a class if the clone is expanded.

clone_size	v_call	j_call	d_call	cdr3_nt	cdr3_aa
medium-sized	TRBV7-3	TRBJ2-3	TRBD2	TGTGCCAGCAGCTTAAGCACTAGCGGGAGGTCGGCAGATACGCAGTATTTT	CASSLSTSGRSADTQYF
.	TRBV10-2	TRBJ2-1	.	TGCGCCAGCAGTGAGGGGGCCAACTGGGCCAATGAGCAGTTCTTC	CASSEGANWANEQFF
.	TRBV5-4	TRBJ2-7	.	TGTGCCAGCAGCAGCGGGTACGAGCAGTACTTC	CASSSGYEQYF
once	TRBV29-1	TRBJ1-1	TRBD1	TGCAGCGCTCGACAGGGGTGGGACACTGAAGCTTTCTTT	CSARQGWDTEAFF
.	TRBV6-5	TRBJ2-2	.	TGTGCCAGCAGTTACTCTCAGGAAAATCCCGGGGAGCTGTTTTTT	CASSYSQENPGELFF
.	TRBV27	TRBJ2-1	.	TGTGCCAGCAGTTTAAGAGCGGCCACCGGGCATGAGCAGTTCTTC	CASSLRAATGHEQFF
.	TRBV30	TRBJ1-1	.	TGTGCCTGGAGTGGCAACAGGGTATTCACTGAAGCTTTCTTT	CAWSGNRVFTEAFF
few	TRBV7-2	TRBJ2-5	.	TGTGCCAGCAGCTTAAAGGTTCAGAGGGTACGGGAGACCCAGTACTTC	CASSLKVQRVRETQYF
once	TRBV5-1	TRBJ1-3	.	TGCGCCAGCAGCCCGTTCGGGTCTGGAAACACCATATATTTT	CASSPFGSGNTIYF
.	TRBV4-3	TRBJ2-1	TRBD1	TGCGCCAGCAGCCAAGAGGCAGGGGGCTCCTACAATGAGCAGTTCTTC	CASSQEAGGSYNEQFF
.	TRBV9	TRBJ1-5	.	TGTGCCAGCAGCGTAGAGGGGGTTCAGCCCCAGCATTTT	CASSVEGVQPQHF
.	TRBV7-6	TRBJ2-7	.	TGTGCCAGCAGCTTAGCGAAGCACGGAGAGCAGTACTTC	CASSLAKHGEQYF
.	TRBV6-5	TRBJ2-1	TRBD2	TGTGCCAGCAGTTACCGCGGGAGCTCCTACAATGAGCAGTTCTTC	CASSYRGSSYNEQFF
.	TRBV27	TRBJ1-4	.	TGTGCCAGCAGTTTAGCCGGGAAGAGCGAAAAACTGTTTTTT	CASSLAGKSEKLFF
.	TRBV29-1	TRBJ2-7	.	TGCAGCGTTGTGACTAGTTATGGCCCCTACGAGCAGTACTTC	CSVVTSYGPYEQYF
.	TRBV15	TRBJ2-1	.	TGTGCCACCAGCAGAGCGGGCCTAAGCTACAATGAGCAGTTCTTC	CATSRAGLSYNEQFF
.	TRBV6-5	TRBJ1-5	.	TGTGCCAGCAGTTACTCGAAACCGTATAGCAATCAGCCCCAGCATTTT	CASSYSKPYSNQPQHF
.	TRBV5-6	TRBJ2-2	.	TGTGCCAGCAGCTTCGCCTACAAAGCCGGGGAGCTGTTTTTT	CASSFAYKAGELFF
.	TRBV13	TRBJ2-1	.	TGTGCCAGCAGCTTAGCGGGTAGCTCCTACAATGAGCAGTTCTTC	CASSLAGSSYNEQFF
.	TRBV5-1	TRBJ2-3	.	TGCGCCAGCAAATCGGGGGAGTTAGGCACAGATACGCAGTATTTT	CASKSGELGTDTQYF
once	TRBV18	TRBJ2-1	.	TGTGCCAGCTCTTGGGGGGACAATGAGCAGTTCTTC	CASSWGDNEQFF
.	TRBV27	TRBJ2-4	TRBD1	TGTGCCAGCAGTTCGCGACAGGGGGCAGCCAAAAACATTCAGTACTTC	CASSSRQGAAKNIQYF
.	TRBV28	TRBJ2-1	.	TGTGCCAGCAGTTATCTAGCGACCCTCACGGACAATGAGCAGTTCTTC	CASSYLATLTDNEQFF
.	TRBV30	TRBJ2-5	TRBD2	TGTGCCTGGAGTAGCGGGGCGGGGCAAGAGACCCAGTACTTC	CAWSSGAGQETQYF
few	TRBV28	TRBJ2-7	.	TGTGCCAGCAGTCTTTGGGAGACCGAGCAGTACTTC	CASSLWETEQYF
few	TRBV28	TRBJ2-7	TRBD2	TGTGCCAGCAGTTCCTACGCGACTAGCGGGATAATTTATAAACCCTACGAGCAGTACTTC	CASSSYATSGIIYKPYEQYF
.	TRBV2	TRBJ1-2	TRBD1	TGTGCCAGCAGTCTGGGTCGACAGGGGACCTTCTATGGCTACACCTTC	CASSLGRQGTFYGYTF
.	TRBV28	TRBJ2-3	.	TGTGCCAGCAGAATGTACATAAGTGCCTCCCCCCACGAAGCAGATACGCAGTATTTT	CASRMYISASPHEADTQYF
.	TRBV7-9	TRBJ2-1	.	TGTGCCAGCAGCTCCACTACCTACAATGAGCAGTTCTTC	CASSSTTYNEQFF
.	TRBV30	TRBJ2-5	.	TGTGCCTGGAGTGTACGAACAGGGAGAGAGACCCAGTACTTC	CAWSVRTGRETQYF
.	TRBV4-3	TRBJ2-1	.	TGCGCCAGCAGCCAATTTTTTTTTGAGGGAGGAAGTTTCTACAATGAGCAGTTCTTC	CASSQFFFEGGSFYNEQFF
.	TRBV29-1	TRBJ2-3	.	TGCAGCGTTCAACCAGGGGGCACAGATACGCAGTATTTT	CSVQPGGTDTQYF
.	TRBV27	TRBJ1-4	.	TGTGCCAGCAGTTTATCGTGGAGTTCTAATGAAAAACTGTTTTTT	CASSLSWSSNEKLFF
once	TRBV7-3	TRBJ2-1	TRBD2	TGTGCCAGCAGCTTAGTACCGGGAGGGGGCTACAATGAGCAGTTCTTC	CASSLVPGGGYNEQFF
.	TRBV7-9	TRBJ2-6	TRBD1	TGTGCCAGCAGCTGGACAGGGGGGAGGCCTGGGGCCAACGTCCTGACTTTC	CASSWTGGRPGANVLTF
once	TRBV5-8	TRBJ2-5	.	TGTGCCAGCAGCTTGTGGAGACACTTTCAGGAAGAGACCCAGTACTTC	CASSLWRHFQEETQYF
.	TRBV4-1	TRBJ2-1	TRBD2	TGCGCCAGCAGCCGAATCGAGCGGGGCGGGCCGAGCTCCTACAATGAGCAGTTCTTC	CASSRIERGGPSSYNEQFF
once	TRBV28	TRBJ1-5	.	TGTGCCAGCAGACCCGGTTCAGGTTCCCGTCAGCCCCAGCATTTT	CASRPGSGSRQPQHF
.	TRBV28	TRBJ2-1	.	TGTGCCAGCACGGGGGTAGGGTCACTCTCCTACAATGAGCAGTTCTTC	CASTGVGSLSYNEQFF
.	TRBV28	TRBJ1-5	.	TGTGCCAGCAGTTTAGTGTATAGCAATCAGCCCCAGCATTTT	CASSLVYSNQPQHF
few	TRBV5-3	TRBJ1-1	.	TGTGCCAGCAGCCCCTGGACAGAAAAAGCTTTCTTT	CASSPWTEKAFF
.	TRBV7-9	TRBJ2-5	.	TGTGCCAGCAGCTTAGCAAGGGATCGGAAGACCCAGTACTTC	CASSLARDRKTQYF
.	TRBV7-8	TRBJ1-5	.	TGTGCCAGCAGCTTTCCTCAGGGAATGGGTCAGCCCCAGCATTTT	CASSFPQGMGQPQHF
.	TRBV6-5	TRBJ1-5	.	TGTGCCAGCAGTCTACAATATAGCAATCAGCCCCAGCATTTT	CASSLQYSNQPQHF
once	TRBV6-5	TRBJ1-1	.	TGTGCCAGCAGTTTCGACAGGGAAGCTTTCTTT	CASSFDREAFF
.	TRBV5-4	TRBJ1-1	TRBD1	TGTGCCAGCAGCTCAGCCGGGACAGGGCCCACTGAAGCTTTCTTT	CASSSAGTGPTEAFF
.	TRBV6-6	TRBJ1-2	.	TGTGCCAGCAGCCTAGTCGGGGCTGGCTACACCTTC	CASSLVGAGYTF
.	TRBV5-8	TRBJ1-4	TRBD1	TGTGCCAGCAGCTTTCCGGGACAGGGAGCCACGATTTTT	CASSFPGQGATIF
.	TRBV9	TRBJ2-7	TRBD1	TGTGCCAGCAGCGGACAGGGTTACGAGCAGTACTTC	CASSGQGYEQYF
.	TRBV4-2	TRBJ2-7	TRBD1	TGTGCCAGCAGCCACCCGGGACAGATGTACGAGCAGTACTTC	CASSHPGQMYEQYF